This T cell receptor (beta chain) was obtained from a study of regulatory T cells in long-lasting Graves disease (dated by TCRdb to the early 2020s). Background on the whole study: Patients with newly diagnosed Graves' disease had been on antithyroid drugs for under 3 months. The study took place in China and was registered as a clinical trial. TCR sequencing covered around 13 persistent and 20 newly diagnosed Graves' disease patients, 33 samples in total. Persistent Graves' disease patients were compared with newly diagnosed Graves' disease patients by peripheral blood TCR sequencing and RNA sequencing.

About this clonotype: It has no known antigen specificity. A much larger clone differs from this one at a single base, so this may be a read error.

The investigation overall reported the following: A larger number of public clonotypes was shared among persistent patients (approximately 2,500) than among newly diagnosed patients (about 990). Compared with newly diagnosed patients, patients with persistent Graves' disease had lower TCR Shannon entropy and fewer highly expanded clones, which suggests clonal expansion. As a limitation, the authors acknowledged that the small sample size may reduce accuracy. The study examined only peripheral blood because the primary lesion, thyroid tissue, could not be accessed. Sequencing and analysis were limited to the TCR beta chain. Persistent disease showed preferential use of TRBV28, TRBJ1-2 and TRBJ2-5, whereas newly diagnosed disease favored TRBV20-1 and TRBJ2-1.

The protocol used for the library was multiplex PCR. Sequencing was carried out with an Illumina HiSeq 4000. To build TCR beta libraries, CDR3 regions were amplified by Arm-PCR using iRepertoire HTBI primers. PCR products were gel purified before sequencing. The study's own analysis went as follows. Across samples, 60 to 70 TRBV and 12 to 15 TRBJ segments were identified and used for gene usage analysis of CDR3 amino acid clonotypes. COPE and FqMerger were used to merge filtered high-quality paired reads into contigs. BLAST was used to align contigs to IMGT TRBV, TRBD and TRBJ reference genes, and CDR3 was defined according to IMGT. Highly expanded clones were defined as clonotypes with a frequency above 0.1%. Shannon entropy was used to measure repertoire diversity, and the Gini coefficient was used to measure V-J evenness. A clonotype was considered public if more than one individual shared it. TCRdb passed the public sequencing reads through fastp at Q25 and MiXCR, retaining productive beta sequences. Each CDR3 protein gets just one entry, which takes the most common genes and DNA from the rows behind it. The V and J calls reflect TCRdb's pipeline rather than the authors' work. The sample table contains 500,000 or so distinct CDR3 sequences; only one count was recorded for 15% to 20% of them. 12% of the sample is taken by the ten largest.

The time point label, read with the paper, signifies: newly diagnosed GD, antithyroid drugs for less than 3 months. For both TCR sequencing and RNA sequencing, RNA was extracted from PBMCs using TRIzol. The diagnosis of Graves' disease followed American Thyroid Association guidelines. Recruitment of patients was carried out at an endocrinology department in Xi'an, China. From each patient, about 8.9 milliliters of peripheral blood was collected into an EDTA anticoagulant tube. Ficoll Paque Plus density gradient separation was used to isolate PBMCs, and no further T cell sorting was performed. RNA quality was checked with an Agilent 2100 Bioanalyzer and agarose gel, and concentration with a NanoDrop 2000. The CDR3 contains 15 residues, cysteine and phenylalanine counted. CDR3 DNA only is kept here, 45 bases in frame from base 1. Trimming takes 2 bases from V and 0 bases from J, and the germline ends sit 11 bases apart.

These records were also assigned to another study, of T cells in Graves' hyperthyroidism and ophthalmopathy. As that second study puts it: Graves' hyperthyroidism was defined as stable when no progression to ophthalmopathy occurred over 18 months of follow-up. Hyperthyroidism patients were newly diagnosed, had a disease duration of under 2 months, and were aged 18 to 65 years. Any patient with an uncontrolled infection, another autoimmune disease, pregnancy or lactation was excluded. Diagnoses were established on the basis of clinical symptoms, serum thyroxine and TRAb, thyroid ultrasound, and orbital computed tomography. The first round of RT-PCR for the TCR CDR3 was performed with the HTBI primer set and the Qiagen OneStep RT-PCR kit. Most expanded thyroid clonotypes (frequency above 0.001) were also detected in blood, a finding suggesting that blood repertoires may reflect thyroid immune responses. A model built on a 13 V-J signature distinguished ophthalmopathy from stable hyperthyroidism, reaching 85% to 90% sensitivity and 81.08% specificity in cross-validation and 80%/75% in testing. During validation, the model predicted progression to ophthalmopathy a median of approximately 6 months ahead of onset, with roughly 65% sensitivity and roughly 72% specificity. To identify TCR V-J signatures that set the groups apart, the researchers used a discovery cohort of 100 patients, made up of around 40 with Graves' ophthalmopathy and 57 with stable Graves' hyperthyroidism. Prospective prediction of ophthalmopathy was tested in an independent validation cohort consisting of some 19 hyperthyroidism patients and approximately 16 patients who later progressed to ophthalmopathy. The 75 to 100 discovery patients were divided at random into training and test sets in a 7:3 ratio. Thyroid tissue and blood T-cell repertoires from about six Graves' hyperthyroidism patients were also compared in the study. After sampling, hyperthyroidism patients received methimazole starting at 30 mg daily, and ophthalmopathy patients received high-dose intravenous methylprednisolone. The libraries were constructed in a second round of multiplex PCR and then size-selected and purified. The libraries were sequenced on an Illumina HiSeq2000 using paired-end 100 bp reads. SOAPnuke was used to process the raw data, throwing out any read that contained adapters or uncalled bases, had a mean Phred below 15, or lacked an exact constant-primer or identifier match. COPE v1.2.5 was used to merge the high-quality paired reads, and each unique nucleotide sequence was defined as a clonotype. MiTCR v1.1 was used to align the clonotypes against IMGT TRBV, TRBD and TRBJ reference segments. Only V-J combinations with frequency above 0.0001, covering 99.2% of repertoires, were analysed. A TCS score was defined as the ratio between F50 (clonal expansion) and ExV (chaos), using BLOSUM62-based TCRdist between CDR3 peptides within each V-J. Welch's t-statistics and random forest reduced several hundred V-J features to 13, which were used in a naive Bayes classifier (R e1071). No statistical method was used to set the sample size in advance, and investigators knew the group allocation. The paper reports TCR Vbeta CDR3 sequencing of some 140 peripheral blood samples: fewer than 50 ophthalmopathy, under 80 hyperthyroidism and 17 progressor patients.

The sequence is built from TRBV12-3 or TRBV12-4 and TRBJ2-7; 5 matching bases give a weak D call of TRBD1. The receptor's source is a man aged 35 to 55 with Graves disease. Donor details come from another sample of the same person, matched by shared clones. The sample in question was peripheral blood mononuclear cells (PBMCs), obtained at new diagnosis, from a patient treated with antithyroid drugs. The CDR3 region reads CASSLWGGSSYEQYF. At the DNA level, the sequence is TGTGCCAGCAGTTTATGGGGCGGCAGCTCCTACGAGCAGTACTTC.